The 29 T cell receptor beta chains in this list originate from one sample, sequenced in a study of T-cell reconstitution after alpha-beta-depleted transplantation in children (dated by TCRdb to the mid-2010s). The sample's treatment or condition label is to be understood as: allogeneic hematopoietic cell transplantation with graft depleted of TCRalphabeta T cells and CD19 B cells. Library method: PCR. Sequencing relied on an Illumina HiSeq 2500. Molecular barcoding was employed in the preparation of TCR libraries, with unique molecular identifiers being used to normalize TCRbeta repertoire quantification. TCRdb passed the public sequencing reads through fastp at Q25 and MiXCR, retaining productive beta sequences. Identical CDR3 protein sequences are pooled into one entry, listed with their most common genes and DNA. The sample has about 120,000 distinct CDR3 sequences on record, roughly 23% of them singletons. The ten largest clones add up to 8% to 11% of the sample.

The source material was PBMCs, mostly from graft donor cells, sampled 180 days after TCRalphabeta/CD19-depleted stem cell transplant. These receptors were obtained from a male patient aged 2 to 9 who had a stem cell transplant for chronic granulomatous disease, so the T cells may come from the graft donor.

This clonotype was observed many times. The V and J genes are TRBV20-1 and TRBJ2-3; D is undetermined. CDR1 DFQATT and CDR2 SNEGSKA come from the germline V gene (reference sequence). Trimming stripped 5 bases from V and 1 base from J, with 16 bases between. CDR3 length: 15 residues. The CDR3 here is CSAPLPGRGTDTQYF. DNA of the CDR3: TGCAGTGCTCCCCTTCCCGGCAGAGGCACAGATACGCAGTATTTT.

This rearrangement joins TRBV18 to TRBJ2-3; TRBD2 agrees at 9 bases. The germline CDR1 and CDR2 sequences are KGHSH and LQKENI. This CDR3 is built from 14 residues. V was clipped by 5 bases and J by 4 bases; unmatched bases: 4. The chain's CDR3 is CASSSRLAADTQYF. In DNA, the CDR3 is TGTGCCAGCTCATCGCGACTAGCGGCAGATACGCAGTATTTT.

This clonotype occurred many times. The CDR3 sequence: CASSLRTGVNEQFF. CDR3 DNA sequence: TGTGCCAGCAGCTTAAGGACAGGGGTAAATGAGCAGTTCTTC. V usage is TRBV7-9 and J usage is TRBJ2-1; 9 nucleotides match TRBD1. Trimming took 2 bases from V and 7 from J; bases not matched to a gene: 3. The CDR3 consists of 14 residues. Germline V gene data show CDR1 as SEHNR and CDR2 as FQNEAQ (reference sequence).

The chain recombines TRBV7-6 with TRBJ1-1; 8 nucleotides align to TRBD1. From germline, CDR1 is SGHVS and CDR2 FNYEAQ. The CDR3 length is 13 residues. The junction had 4 bases not matched to a gene; V was cut back by 5 bases and J by 5 bases. CDR3 in amino acids: CASSGQGATEAFF. DNA of the CDR3: TGTGCCAGCAGCGGGCAGGGGGCAACTGAAGCTTTCTTT.

CDR3 sequence: CSARTLRFTDTQYF. The DNA of the CDR3 is TGCAGTGCTAGAACTTTACGGTTCACAGATACGCAGTATTTT. The chain employs TRBV20-1 and TRBJ2-3; D ambiguous. CDR1 and CDR2 (germline): DFQATT, SNEGSKA (reference sequence). CDR3 length: 14 amino acids. Trimming cost V 2 bases and J 2 bases, with 11 bases left between them.

The table lists this clonotype with many counts. This chain links TRBV5-6 with TRBJ2-1, with D possibly TRBD2 on 6 matching bases. CDR3 length: 14 residues. Germline values: CDR1 SGHDT, CDR2 YYEEEE. V gave up 0 bases and J gave up 3 bases, with 7 bases separating them. CDR3 nucleotide sequence: TGTGCCAGCAGCTTGGTGGGACTCTACAATGAGCAGTTCTTC. Translating it yields CASSLVGLYNEQFF.

This clonotype came up many times. The chain links TRBV10-1 to TRBJ2-5; tentatively, D is TRBD2 (5 bases). Trimming pared 5 bases from V and 2 bases from J, leaving 15 bases between. In germline, CDR1 is WNHNN, CDR2 SYGVQD (reference sequence). The CDR3 consists of 15 residues. The CDR3 loop is CASSPSRGIQETQYF. CDR3 in DNA: TGCGCCAGCAGTCCGAGTCGAGGGATTCAAGAGACCCAGTACTTC.

This clonotype has ten or more counts. The V and J genes are TRBV6-2 or TRBV6-3 and TRBJ2-7; D gene uncertain. The V gene's germline CDR1 is MNHEY and CDR2 SVGEGT. Trimming removed 7 bases from V and 3 bases from J, with 13 bases in between. The CDR3 extends over 13 amino acids. The CDR3 coding sequence is TGTGCCAGCAAAGAACTCGACATCTACGAGCAGTACTTC. It codes for CASKELDIYEQYF.

The chain joins TRBV25-1 to TRBJ2-1; 12 bases agree with TRBD2. Germline loops: CDR1 MGHDK, CDR2 SYGVNS. The J segment lost 10 bases and the V segment lost 6 bases, leaving 7 bases of the junction unmatched. CDR3 length equals 14 residues. The CDR3 sequence: CASRSGTSGYEQFF. In DNA, the CDR3 is TGTGCCAGCAGATCCGGGACTAGCGGGTACGAGCAGTTCTTC.

This clonotype has a count of ten or more. The J gene is TRBJ2-1, the V gene TRBV28; TRBD2 is a possible D gene (5 bases). Per the germline V gene, CDR1 is MDHEN and CDR2 is SYDVKM. The ends were cut back, 6 bases at V and 0 bases at J, with 9 bases in the middle. The CDR3 runs 14 residues. The CDR3 is CASSVLDSYNEQFF. CDR3 bases: TGTGCCAGCAGCGTACTAGACTCCTACAATGAGCAGTTCTTC.

This clonotype was picked up many times. V and J are TRBV5-1 and TRBJ2-1; 9 bases match TRBD2. Germline CDR1 reads SGHRS; CDR2 reads YFSETQ. The trim removed 4 bases at V and 9 bases at J, leaving 5 bases unmatched. CDR3 length equals 13 residues. As DNA, the CDR3 is TGCGCCAGCAGCCCCGGACTAGCGAGTGAGCAGTTCTTC. Protein product: CASSPGLASEQFF. Using reference TRBV5-1 and TRBJ2-1 for the parts outside the CDR3, the full variable domain is KAGVTQTPRYLIKTRGQQVTLSCSPISGHRSVSWYQQTPGQGLQFLFEYFSETQRNKGNFPGRFSGRQFSNSRSEMNVSTLELGDSALYLCASSPGLASEQFFGPGTRLTVL.

The chain couples TRBV7-2 to TRBJ2-7; 8 nucleotides line up with TRBD1. Germline-derived CDR1 and CDR2 are SGHTA and FQGNSA. The CDR3 is made up of 15 amino acids. V was clipped by 2 bases and J by 0 bases; unmatched bases: 3. CDR3 sequence: CASSLTGGSSYEQYF. Here the CDR3 DNA reads TGTGCCAGCAGCTTAACAGGGGGGAGCTCCTACGAGCAGTACTTC.

Ten or more counts support this clonotype. The chain carries TRBV5-6 and TRBJ2-1; 7 bases match TRBD2. Germline V gene sequence: CDR1 SGHDT, CDR2 YYEEEE. The CDR3 extends over 17 amino acids. V lost 3 bases, J lost 8 bases, and 17 bases stayed unmatched. CDR3 loop: CASSSRVVVGGSDEQFF. The CDR3 nucleotides are TGTGCCAGCAGCTCACGAGTGGTGGTTGGCGGGAGTGATGAGCAGTTCTTC.

There are many counts of this clonotype. The V call is TRBV20-1, the J call TRBJ2-5; D might be TRBD1 (5 bases). The length of the CDR3 is 15 residues. Germline V gene sequence: CDR1 DFQATT, CDR2 SNEGSKA (reference sequence). The V gene lost 0 bases and the J gene lost 3 bases, with 14 bases spanning the gap. The CDR3 coding sequence is TGCAGTGCTAGAGATCAGAACAGGCGGAAAGAGACCCAGTACTTC. This codes for CSARDQNRRKETQYF.

This clonotype was observed many times. V and J are TRBV20-1 and TRBJ2-7, with D uncertain. The germline CDR1 and CDR2 sequences are DFQATT and SNEGSKA (reference sequence). The CDR3 spans 16 residues. Deletions cut 1 base from V and 3 bases from J, with 19 bases between. The CDR3 sequence is CSARGTLTTTRYEQYF. CDR3 bases: TGCAGTGCTAGAGGAACCCTTACTACGACTCGCTACGAGCAGTACTTC.

The chain links TRBV5-5 to TRBJ1-1; D is unresolved. CDR3 length: 13 residues. V lost 4 bases to trimming and J lost 1 base, with 8 bases between them. From germline, CDR1 is SGHKS and CDR2 YYEKEE (reference sequence). CDR3 sequence: CASSANRNTEAFF. The CDR3 DNA reads as TGTGCCAGCAGCGCCAACAGGAACACTGAAGCTTTCTTT.

There are many counts of this clonotype. At one of its ends the junction is not consistent with the germline gene, which may arise from a read error. J is TRBJ2-3 and V is TRBV20-1; 7 bases fit TRBD2. CDR1 and CDR2 (germline): DFQATT, SNEGSKA (reference sequence). The CDR3 length is 11 residues. CDR3 in DNA: TGCAGTGCTAGAGATAGTGGGACTAAACGTTTT. Translation gives CSARDSGTKRF.

The sample holds a few counts of this clonotype. The rearrangement links TRBV10-3 to TRBJ2-5, with TRBD1 matching over 8 bases. Germline loops: CDR1 ENHRY, CDR2 SYGVKD. This CDR3 contains 14 residues. V lost 3 bases, J lost 5 bases, and 5 bases stayed unmatched. CDR3 nucleotides: TGTGCCATCAGTGACCCGACAGGGGACGAGACCCAGTACTTC. It translates to CAISDPTGDETQYF.

The V gene is TRBV12-3 or TRBV12-4, the J gene TRBJ2-1; TRBD2 agrees at 7 bases. The CDR3 loop spans 14 amino acids. J was trimmed by 8 bases and V by 3 bases; bases with no gene match: 7. As DNA, the CDR3 is TGTGCCAGCAGTTTGGCTCCTAGCGGCCATGAGCAGTTCTTC. It codes for CASSLAPSGHEQFF.

As regards this clonotype: This may be a read error: a much more frequent sequence differs by one nucleotide. The genes are TRBV9 and TRBJ1-2, with a weak D call TRBD1 (5 bases). The CDR3 loop spans 17 amino acids. CDR1 is SGDLS and CDR2 is YYNGEE in the germline V gene. This CDR3 reads CATSVELGTESRDGYTF. CDR3 nucleotides: TGTGCCACCAGCGTAGAACTTGGGACCGAGTCCAGGGATGGCTACACCTTC.

The genes are TRBV20-1 and TRBJ1-2; a weak D match, TRBD1 (6 bases). The germline CDR1 and CDR2 sequences are DFQATT and SNEGSKA (reference sequence). CDR3 length: 12 residues. V shed 3 bases and J shed 8 bases, with 13 bases lying between them. As DNA, the CDR3 is TGCAGTGCTAGCCCCGGGGGCTGGGGCTACACCTTC. This encodes CSASPGGWGYTF.

There are many counts of this clonotype. The CDR3 region has the DNA TGTGCCAGCAGTTTTGAGGTTGAGCAGTTCTTC. Protein: CASSFEVEQFF. J is TRBJ2-1 and V is TRBV12-3 or TRBV12-4; no definite D call. With 3 bases removed from V and 9 bases from J, the gap between germline ends came to 6 bases. The CDR3 runs to 11 residues.

This clonotype was observed at least ten times. This CDR3 reads CATSWQQYSYNEQFF. The CDR3 DNA sequence: TGTGCCACCAGCTGGCAACAGTACTCCTACAATGAGCAGTTCTTC. This chain connects TRBV15 to TRBJ2-1, with no clear D. V gave up 5 bases and J gave up 0 bases, with 11 bases separating them. This CDR3 has 15 residues. Germline CDR1 reads LNHNV; CDR2 reads YYDKDF (reference sequence). The full variable domain, its missing parts supplied by reference TRBV15 and TRBJ2-1, is DAMVIQNPRYQVTQFGKPVTLSCSQTLNHNVMYWYQQKSSQAPKLLFHYYDKDFNNEADTPDNFQSRRPNTSFCFLDIRSPGLGDTAMYLCATSWQQYSYNEQFFGPGTRLTVL.

The sample holds many counts of this clonotype. This chain links TRBV29-1 with TRBJ2-1; D tentatively reads TRBD1 or TRBD2 (5 bases each). Trimming took off 7 bases at V and 6 bases at J, with 25 bases between the two ends. CDR3 length: 16 residues. The germline V gene has CDR1 SQVTM and CDR2 ANQGSEA. In DNA, the CDR3 is TGCAGCGCACGGACGTATCGGGACGACCCAGGCAATGAGCAGTTCTTC. This encodes CSARTYRDDPGNEQFF.

This clonotype was seen many times. This chain links TRBV20-1 with TRBJ1-3; perhaps TRBD1 as D (5 bases). The CDR3 is 16 amino acids. CDR1 is DFQATT and CDR2 is SNEGSKA in the germline V gene (reference sequence). The ends were cut back, 0 bases at V and 3 bases at J, with 15 bases in the middle. CDR3 DNA sequence: TGCAGTGCTAGAGATGGGACGCCCCGAGGTGGAAACACCATATATTTT. Its translation: CSARDGTPRGGNTIYF.

This clonotype was observed many times. At one boundary the junction diverges from the germline segment, which might be a read error. This chain joins TRBV7-7 and TRBJ2-2, with 7 bases aligning to TRBD1. CDR3 length: 15 residues. The germline V gene has CDR1 SSHAT and CDR2 FNYEAQ (reference sequence). The CDR3 spells CASSSTGSLTGELFF. CDR3 sequence (DNA): TGTGCTAGCAGCTCGACAGGGTCTCTCACCGGGGAGCTGTTTTTT.

This chain connects TRBV10-1 to TRBJ2-7, with D hard to call. Trimming took off 2 bases at V and 6 bases at J, with 11 bases between the two ends. The CDR3 runs 13 residues. CDR1 and CDR2 from the germline V gene are WNHNN and SYGVQD (reference sequence). CDR3 DNA: TGCGCCAGCAGTGAGAATGGCGGAGCCGAGCAGTACTTC. Its translation is CASSENGGAEQYF.

This clonotype was counted only a few times. The chain joins TRBV5-6 to TRBJ2-3; D unresolved. This CDR3 comprises 14 residues. The germline V gene encodes CDR1 SGHDT and CDR2 YYEEEE. Trimming cost V 0 bases and J 2 bases, with 7 bases left between them. The CDR3 DNA follows: TGTGCCAGCAGCTTGGATGCGTACACAGATACGCAGTATTTT. It codes for CASSLDAYTDTQYF.

The chain recombines TRBV24-1 with TRBJ2-2; 11 bases agree with TRBD1. The CDR3 loop spans 17 amino acids. CDR1 KGHDR and CDR2 SFDVKD come from the germline V gene. Trimming took 1 base from V and 6 from J; bases not matched to a gene: 6. Here the CDR3 reads CATSDFKDRGRSGELFF. The CDR3 nucleotides are TGTGCCACCAGTGATTTCAAGGACAGGGGGCGATCCGGGGAGCTGTTTTTT.